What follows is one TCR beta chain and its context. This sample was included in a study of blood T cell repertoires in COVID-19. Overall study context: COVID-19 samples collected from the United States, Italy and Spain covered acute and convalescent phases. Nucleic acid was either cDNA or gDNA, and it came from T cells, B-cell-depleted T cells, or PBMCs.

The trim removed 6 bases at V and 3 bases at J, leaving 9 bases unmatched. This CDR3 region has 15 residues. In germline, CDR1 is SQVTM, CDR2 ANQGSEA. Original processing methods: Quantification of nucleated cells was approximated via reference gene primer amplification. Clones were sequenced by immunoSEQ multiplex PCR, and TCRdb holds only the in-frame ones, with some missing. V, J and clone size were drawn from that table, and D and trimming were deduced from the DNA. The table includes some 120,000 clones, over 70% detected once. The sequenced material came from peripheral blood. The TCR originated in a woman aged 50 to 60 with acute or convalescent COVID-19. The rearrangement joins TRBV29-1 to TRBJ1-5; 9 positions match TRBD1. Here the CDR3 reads CSVAPGTGNNQPQHF. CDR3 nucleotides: TGCAGCGTCGCCCCCGGGACAGGGAACAATCAGCCCCAGCATTTT.